These 15 T cell receptor beta chains originate from one sample sequenced in a study of cytomegalovirus exposure and HLA in healthy donors. PCR primers comprised 60 Vbeta and 13 Jbeta primers. Measured with immunoSEQ multiplex PCR; TCRdb has only the in-frame clones, and not every one. The sample has 75,000 to 80,000 clones; around 76% are singletons. Specimen: PBMCs. The receptor source for this set is a male donor in good health and CMV-seropositive.

CDR3 coding DNA: TGTGCCAGCAAATACGGGAACACTGAAGCTTTCTTT. Its translation is CASKYGNTEAFF. The rearrangement joins TRBV27 to TRBJ1-1, with D uncertain. From germline, CDR1 is MNHEY and CDR2 SMNVEV (reference sequence). The CDR3 covers 12 residues. Trimming shortened V by 7 bases and J by 1 base, and 7 bases separated the two germline ends.

This clone showed up just a few times. The chain recombines TRBV10-1 with TRBJ2-1; TRBD2 matches at 10 bases. Germline V gene sequence: CDR1 WNHNN, CDR2 SYGVQD (reference sequence). The CDR3 is 17 residues long. With V trimmed by 0 bases and J by 8 bases, 10 bases remained unmatched. DNA for the CDR3: TGCGCCAGCAGTGAGTCAGCTAGCGGGAGTCGTTGGGATGAGCAGTTCTTC. It codes for CASSESASGSRWDEQFF.

The chain couples TRBV14 to TRBJ2-7; 8 nucleotides agree with TRBD2. J was trimmed by 5 bases and V by 4 bases; bases with no gene match: 16. The CDR3 is 17 residues long. Germline V gives CDR1 SGHDN, CDR2 FVKESK. The CDR3 spells CASSPRSGSGSNHEQYF. The CDR3 coding sequence is TGTGCCAGCAGCCCCCGGTCAGGAAGCGGGAGTAACCACGAGCAGTACTTC.

The chain combines TRBV4-1 with TRBJ2-3; D not resolved. V was pared by 1 base and J by 7 bases, with 15 bases between. The CDR3 loop spans 15 amino acids. Germline CDR1 MGHRA, CDR2 YSYEKL. The CDR3 nucleotides are TGCGCCAGCAGCCAAGTGAGCCTCACAGTGAATACGCAGTATTTT. Amino acid sequence: CASSQVSLTVNTQYF.

The chain uses TRBV19 and TRBJ2-7; 13 nucleotides line up with TRBD2. CDR1 and CDR2 from the germline V gene are LNHDA and SQIVND (reference sequence). With 3 bases clipped from V and 2 bases from J, the junction kept 7 bases outside the gene matches. This CDR3 is 17 amino acids long. CDR3 protein: CASSILRTSGRPYEQYF. In DNA, the CDR3 is TGTGCCAGTAGTATTTTGCGGACTAGCGGGAGACCCTACGAGCAGTACTTC.

The genes are TRBV11-2 and TRBJ2-3; perhaps TRBD2 as D (5 bases). Looked up from germline, CDR1 is SGHAT and CDR2 is FQNNGV. The CDR3 spans 15 residues. V was shortened by 0 bases and J by 7 bases, with 14 bases between the two germline ends. In DNA form, the CDR3 reads TGTGCCAGCAGCTTAGATCTAGGAGAGGGAAATACGCAGTATTTT. It yields the protein CASSLDLGEGNTQYF.

The table lists this clone with a few counts. The gene calls are TRBV28 and TRBJ2-5; the D gene is possibly TRBD2 (5 bases). The CDR3 contains 14 residues. Germline CDR1 and CDR2: MDHEN and SYDVKM. V lost 7 bases, J lost 5 bases, and 17 bases lay in between. The CDR3 nucleotides read TGTGCCAGCACCCGAGTAGGCCTAGCTGAGACCCAGTACTTC. It is translated as CASTRVGLAETQYF.

The CDR3 sequence is CASSLQGRDSPLHF. The CDR3 DNA reads as TGCGCCAGCAGCTTGCAGGGGAGGGATTCACCCCTCCACTTT. The gene calls are TRBV5-1 and TRBJ1-6; perhaps TRBD1 as D (6 bases). CDR1 and CDR2 (germline): SGHRS, YFSETQ. The CDR3 has 14 residues. The ends were cut back, 1 base at V and 8 bases at J, with 10 bases in the middle.

The chain carries TRBV19 and TRBJ2-5, with D perhaps TRBD1 (6 bases). V was trimmed by 3 bases and J by 1 base, leaving 9 bases between them. The germline V gene encodes CDR1 LNHDA and CDR2 SQIVND (reference sequence). The CDR3 has 14 amino acids. The CDR3 sequence: CASSIRGTQETQYF. CDR3 DNA sequence: TGTGCCAGTAGTATCAGGGGAACCCAAGAGACCCAGTACTTC.

This clone was seen a handful of times. The chain joins TRBV5-6 to TRBJ2-7, with D unresolved. The CDR3 is 14 residues long. Trimming shortened V by 0 bases and J by 4 bases, and 11 bases separated the two germline ends. Per the germline V gene, CDR1 is SGHDT and CDR2 is YYEEEE. In nucleotides, the CDR3 is TGTGCCAGCAGCTTGGGTGACGCCGGGTACGAGCAGTACTTC. It encodes CASSLGDAGYEQYF.

Concerning this clone: The sample carries other DNA sequences with the same CDR3. The chain couples TRBV5-1 to TRBJ1-4, with 8 bases identical to TRBD1. CDR3 size: 14 residues. Germline loops: CDR1 SGHRS, CDR2 YFSETQ. V was clipped by 2 bases and J by 4 bases; unmatched bases: 1. CDR3 amino acids: CASSFGQGNEKLFF. The CDR3 DNA reads TGCGCCAGCAGCTTTGGACAGGGTAATGAAAAACTGTTTTTT. Supplemented by reference TRBV5-1 and TRBJ1-4, the full variable domain reads KAGVTQTPRYLIKTRGQQVTLSCSPISGHRSVSWYQQTPGQGLQFLFEYFSETQRNKGNFPGRFSGRQFSNSRSEMNVSTLELGDSALYLCASSFGQGNEKLFFGSGTQLSVL.

This clone was observed a single time. The chain couples TRBV27 to TRBJ1-1, with D unresolved. The CDR3 runs 14 residues. The germline CDR1 and CDR2 sequences are MNHEY and SMNVEV (reference sequence). Trimming stripped 1 base from V and 2 bases from J, with 8 bases between. The CDR3 region has the DNA TGTGCCAGCAGTTTATTTTCAGTCAACACTGAAGCTTTCTTT. Its protein product is CASSLFSVNTEAFF.

This clone is termed medium-sized. This sequence joins TRBV6-5 and TRBJ2-7; D possibly corresponds to TRBD1 (6 bases). V lost 2 bases to trimming and J lost 2 bases, with 16 bases between them. Germline loops: CDR1 MNHEY, CDR2 SVGAGI. This CDR3 comprises 16 residues. CDR3 residues: CASSYQQGTPTYEQYF. The CDR3 bases are TGTGCCAGCAGTTACCAACAGGGAACCCCGACCTACGAGCAGTACTTC.

This clone was seen just once. This chain connects TRBV4-1 to TRBJ2-7; 9 positions match TRBD1. V shed 4 bases, J shed 5 bases, and the junction held 9 bases outside the gene matches. CDR3 length equals 15 residues. CDR1 and CDR2 (germline): MGHRA, YSYEKL. This chain's CDR3 is CASSLLGTGFHEQYF. CDR3 nucleotides: TGCGCCAGCAGCCTGCTCGGGACAGGGTTTCACGAGCAGTACTTC.

The genes are TRBV30 and TRBJ1-5; the D gene is possibly TRBD1 (6 bases). This CDR3 has 13 amino acids. V was clipped by 5 bases and J by 4 bases, with 12 bases between them. The germline CDR1 and CDR2 sequences are GTSNPN and SVGIG (reference sequence). The CDR3 is CAWGGQSNQPQHF. For the CDR3, the DNA is TGTGCCTGGGGGGGACAAAGTAATCAGCCCCAGCATTTT.